The 32 T cell receptor beta chains in this list originate from one sample, sequenced in a study of T cell responses to AZD1222 COVID-19 vaccine. Produced via immunoSEQ multiplex PCR; TCRdb's table is partial and in-frame only. The sample holds 100,000 to 150,000 clones, 85% to 90% seen once. The sequenced sample was peripheral blood, obtained on day 0 of AZD1222 vaccination. The receptors were gathered from an adult in good health.

In this sample, this clone turned up once. The J gene is TRBJ1-4, the V gene TRBV6-6, with TRBD1 as a possible D gene (6 bases). Trimming pared 5 bases from V and 10 bases from J, leaving 26 bases between. Germline V gene sequence: CDR1 MNHNY, CDR2 SVGAGI (reference sequence). This CDR3 comprises 17 residues. Written as DNA, the CDR3 is TGTGCCAGCAGTCGAGCCGATCTTGGGGGGCGTATAGGAAAACTGTTTTTT. Protein: CASSRADLGGRIGKLFF.

The chain links TRBV10-1 to TRBJ1-4; D unclear. Germline lookup yields CDR1 WNHNN and CDR2 SYGVQD (reference sequence). CDR3 length: 13 amino acids. V was shortened by 10 bases and J by 3 bases, with 12 bases between the two germline ends. The CDR3 reads CATHQDPNEKLFF. The CDR3 DNA follows: TGCGCCACCCACCAGGACCCTAATGAAAAACTGTTTTTT.

The rearrangement links TRBV19 to TRBJ2-1, with 10 bases matching TRBD2. Germline CDR1 is LNHDA and CDR2 is SQIVND (reference sequence). The CDR3 totals 15 residues. The V and J ends lost 4 bases and 3 bases, in that order; junction bases with no gene match: 3. The CDR3 DNA follows: TGTGCCAGTAGTAGGCTAGCGGGGGTCTACAATGAGCAGTTCTTC. Protein product: CASSRLAGVYNEQFF.

V usage is TRBV2 and J usage is TRBJ2-7; 9 bases agree with TRBD1. Losses at the gene ends were 8 bases for V and 6 bases for J; bases not matched to a gene: 8. Germline loops: CDR1 SNHLY, CDR2 FYNNEI. This CDR3 is 13 amino acids long. The CDR3 reads CASQDRGQVEQYF. DNA of the CDR3: TGTGCCAGCCAGGACAGGGGACAGGTCGAGCAGTACTTC.

The V gene is TRBV18, the J gene TRBJ1-2; tentatively, D is TRBD1 (5 bases). The germline V gene encodes CDR1 KGHSH and CDR2 LQKENI. This CDR3 spans 14 amino acids. V lost 3 bases and J 7 bases, leaving 15 bases between the germline ends. CDR3 amino acids: CASSPGTGWTGYTF. The CDR3 bases are TGTGCCAGCTCACCGGGGACGGGTTGGACTGGCTACACCTTC.

CDR3 in amino acids: CASSLTENQPQHF. The CDR3 DNA sequence: TGTGCCAGCAGCCTGACAGAGAATCAGCCCCAGCATTTT. The rearrangement joins TRBV2 to TRBJ1-5; D is perhaps TRBD1 (5 bases). Germline CDR1 SNHLY, CDR2 FYNNEI. This CDR3 has 13 amino acids. Trimming pared 6 bases from V and 4 bases from J, leaving 10 bases between.

V usage is TRBV5-1 and J usage is TRBJ1-6; D is perhaps TRBD1 (5 bases). CDR1 and CDR2 (germline): SGHRS, YFSETQ. Trimming took 5 bases from V and 7 from J, leaving 19 bases between them. The CDR3 contains 16 residues. The CDR3 region has the DNA TGCGCCAGCAGACAAGAAAAGGGACTGGGGAATTCACCCCTCCACTTT. Its translation is CASRQEKGLGNSPLHF.

This sequence joins TRBV19 and TRBJ1-1, with 8 nucleotides matching TRBD1. V gave up 7 bases and J gave up 5 bases; unmatched junction bases: 9. The CDR3 is 14 residues long. Germline CDR1 reads LNHDA; CDR2 reads SQIVND (reference sequence). Written as DNA, the CDR3 is TGTGCCAGTACTCCCGACAGGGGATATACTGAAGCTTTCTTT. This codes for CASTPDRGYTEAFF. Supplemented by reference TRBV19 and TRBJ1-1, the full variable domain reads DGGITQSPKYLFRKEGQNVTLSCEQNLNHDAMYWYRQDPGQGLRLIYYSQIVNDFQKGDIAEGYSVSREKKESFPLTVTSAQKNPTAFYLCASTPDRGYTEAFFGQGTRLTVV.

CDR3 DNA sequence: TGTGCCAGCAGTCCGGAGGACAGGGCTAGCACTAACTATGGCTACACCTTC. It specifies CASSPEDRASTNYGYTF. The rearrangement joins TRBV27 to TRBJ1-2; 8 bases are a match to TRBD1. Germline V gives CDR1 MNHEY, CDR2 SMNVEV (reference sequence). J lost 0 bases, V lost 5 bases, and 11 bases had no gene match. This CDR3 contains 17 residues.

The chain has TRBV6-5 and TRBJ2-7, with D uncertain. Trimming removed 6 bases from V and 1 base from J, with 13 bases in between. This CDR3 has 14 amino acids. In germline, CDR1 is MNHEY, CDR2 SVGAGI. Here the CDR3 reads CASSLGRISYEQYF. CDR3 nucleotides: TGTGCCAGCAGCCTCGGAAGAATATCCTACGAGCAGTACTTC.

The gene calls are TRBV5-1 and TRBJ2-1, with 9 nucleotides matching TRBD2. In germline, CDR1 is SGHRS, CDR2 YFSETQ. The CDR3 sequence is 15 residues long. The junction had 4 bases not matched to a gene; V was cut back by 0 bases and J by 6 bases. CDR3 nucleotide sequence: TGCGCCAGCAGCTTGGTGCCGCGGGGGGGCAATGAGCAGTTCTTC. It yields the protein CASSLVPRGGNEQFF.

This clone was observed a single time. The chain links TRBV2 to TRBJ2-7; D is perhaps TRBD2 (6 bases). The CDR3 sequence is 13 residues long. Trimming took off 6 bases at V and 3 bases at J, with 12 bases between the two ends. CDR1 is SNHLY and CDR2 is FYNNEI in the germline V gene. Here the CDR3 reads CASRASGGYEQYF. The CDR3 DNA reads TGTGCCAGCAGAGCCTCCGGGGGCTACGAGCAGTACTTC.

The table lists this clone with a count of one. The genes are TRBV4-1 and TRBJ2-2; TRBD2 might be the D (5 bases). Looked up from germline, CDR1 is MGHRA and CDR2 is YSYEKL. V was shortened by 1 base and J by 4 bases, with 7 bases between the two germline ends. The CDR3 length is 14 residues. The CDR3 sequence is CASSQVSVTGELFF. In DNA, the CDR3 is TGCGCCAGCAGCCAAGTTAGCGTCACCGGGGAGCTGTTTTTT.

The chain couples TRBV3-1 (or the pseudogene TRBV3-2) to TRBJ2-2; D not resolved. The CDR3 consists of 8 residues. The V gene's germline CDR1 is LGHDT and CDR2 YNNKEL (reference sequence). CDR3 sequence reads: CEAGELFF. Written as DNA, the CDR3 is TGTGAGGCCGGGGAGCTGTTTTTT.

This clone was recorded only once. The chain joins TRBV3-1 (or the pseudogene TRBV3-2) to TRBJ1-4; TRBD1 agrees at 7 bases. The ends lost 0 bases at V and 4 bases at J; junction bases unmatched: 20. Germline V gene data show CDR1 as LGHDT and CDR2 as YNNKEL (reference sequence). CDR3 size: 21 residues. CDR3: CASSQDKIPGGVPGSNEKLFF. The CDR3 DNA follows: TGTGCCAGCAGCCAAGATAAAATTCCAGGGGGTGTTCCCGGAAGTAATGAAAAACTGTTTTTT.

The rearrangement joins TRBV5-1 to TRBJ2-1, with D possibly being TRBD1 (6 bases). Germline assignment: CDR1 SGHRS and CDR2 YFSETQ. Trimming cost V 0 bases and J 4 bases, with 32 bases left between them. This CDR3 is built from 22 residues. The CDR3 reads CASSLGRLGQTSGRINYNEQFF. For the CDR3, the DNA is TGCGCCAGCAGCTTGGGCCGGTTGGGACAAACGAGTGGCCGTATAAATTACAATGAGCAGTTCTTC.

The chain recombines TRBV5-6 with TRBJ1-1; the D is unclear. Per germline, CDR1 SGHDT and CDR2 YYEEEE. V was pared by 2 bases and J by 0 bases, with 8 bases between. This CDR3 is 14 amino acids long. The CDR3 DNA follows: TGTGCCAGCAGCTTTCGGCATTTGAACACTGAAGCTTTCTTT. Its translation is CASSFRHLNTEAFF.

This chain joins TRBV7-6 and TRBJ1-2; the D gene is possibly TRBD1 (6 bases). The CDR3 extends over 13 amino acids. CDR1 and CDR2 (germline): SGHVS, FNYEAQ. V was pared by 5 bases and J by 2 bases, with 9 bases between. The CDR3 DNA sequence: TGTGCCAGCAGCGCAAGGGGGAACTATGGCTACACCTTC. It encodes CASSARGNYGYTF.

This chain links TRBV5-1 with TRBJ1-1; the D gene is possibly TRBD1 (6 bases). The CDR3 totals 14 residues. Looked up from germline, CDR1 is SGHRS and CDR2 is YFSETQ. With 0 bases removed from V and 5 bases from J, the gap between germline ends came to 11 bases. The CDR3 protein is CASSLAGGITEAFF. The CDR3 bases are TGCGCCAGCAGCTTGGCTGGGGGCATAACTGAAGCTTTCTTT.

The V and J genes are TRBV7-9 and TRBJ1-4; the D gene is possibly TRBD1 (5 bases). CDR1 is SEHNR, CDR2 FQNEAQ, per germline (reference sequence). Trimming stripped 3 bases from V and 0 bases from J, with 8 bases between. This CDR3 region has 15 residues. CDR3 sequence reads: CASSFWDPTNEKLFF. CDR3 coding DNA: TGTGCCAGCAGCTTCTGGGACCCAACTAATGAAAAACTGTTTTTT.

The CDR3 sequence: CSVQQGGYGYTF. The CDR3 bases are TGCAGCGTTCAGCAGGGGGGGTATGGCTACACCTTC. This chain connects TRBV29-1 to TRBJ1-2, with TRBD1 identical over 7 bases. Losses at the gene ends were 5 bases for V and 5 bases for J; bases not matched to a gene: 5. Germline CDR1 reads SQVTM; CDR2 reads ANQGSEA. This CDR3 region has 12 residues.

This sequence joins TRBV2 and TRBJ2-5; D gene unclear. The V and J ends lost 4 bases and 3 bases respectively, with 9 bases between them. The germline V gene has CDR1 SNHLY and CDR2 FYNNEI. The CDR3 sequence is 13 residues long. CDR3 coding DNA: TGTGCCAGCAGTGTCTTAGAGAAAGAGACCCAGTACTTC. Amino acid sequence: CASSVLEKETQYF.

The chain combines TRBV5-1 with TRBJ2-1; D might be TRBD2 (6 bases). The CDR3 has 14 amino acids. V lost 0 bases and J lost 2, with 6 bases in between. Germline CDR1 and CDR2: SGHRS and YFSETQ. The CDR3 sequence: CASSLGLAYNEQFF. In DNA form, the CDR3 reads TGCGCCAGCAGCTTGGGACTAGCCTACAATGAGCAGTTCTTC.

This chain joins TRBV4-3 and TRBJ2-1, with D possibly being TRBD1 or TRBD2 (5 bases each). CDR1 and CDR2 (germline): LGHNA, YSLEER. This CDR3 comprises 17 residues. Trimming took 0 bases from V and 0 from J, leaving 12 bases between them. The CDR3 coding sequence is TGCGCCAGCAGCCAAGAACCCCGGGGCAGCTCCTACAATGAGCAGTTCTTC. Translated: CASSQEPRGSSYNEQFF.

The CDR3 nucleotides are TGTGCCTGGATTGGGAAGGGGATCCGCTCCTACGAGCAGTACTTC. This codes for CAWIGKGIRSYEQYF. The chain links TRBV30 to TRBJ2-7; tentative D call: TRBD1 (5 bases). The CDR3 sequence is 15 residues long. Germline CDR1 reads GTSNPN; CDR2 reads SVGIG (reference sequence). The V end was cut by 4 bases, the J end by 0 bases, with 16 bases between.

The J gene is TRBJ2-7, the V gene TRBV10-2; D is ambiguous. CDR3 size: 12 residues. V lost 3 bases and J 5 bases, leaving 8 bases between the germline ends. Germline CDR1 reads WSHSY; CDR2 reads SAAADI. Here the CDR3 reads CASSDPPNEQYF. In DNA form, the CDR3 reads TGCGCCAGCAGTGACCCACCCAACGAGCAGTACTTC.

This clone appeared a single time. The DNA for the CDR3 is TGCGCCAGCAGCTTACCGGGGTTCTATGGCTACACCTTC. Protein product: CASSLPGFYGYTF. The chain couples TRBV5-1 to TRBJ1-2, with D hard to call. V was shortened by 2 bases and J by 4 bases, with 9 bases between the two germline ends. The CDR3 spans 13 residues. The germline CDR1 and CDR2 sequences are SGHRS and YFSETQ.

The V gene is TRBV6-5, the J gene TRBJ1-2; 8 bases line up with TRBD1. The CDR3 consists of 13 residues. With V trimmed by 7 bases and J by 8 bases, 9 bases remained unmatched. From germline, CDR1 is MNHEY and CDR2 SVGAGI. CDR3 loop: CASTPTGAGGYTF. CDR3 in DNA: TGTGCCAGCACCCCGACAGGGGCGGGGGGCTACACCTTC.

The genes are TRBV6-2 or TRBV6-3 and TRBJ1-5; D not resolved. CDR3 length: 16 residues. V lost 0 bases and J 4 bases, leaving 13 bases between the germline ends. Germline CDR1 is MNHEY and CDR2 is SVGEGT. The DNA of the CDR3 is TGTGCCAGCAGTTACTCGATTCCGGGAGGGAATCAGCCCCAGCATTTT. It encodes CASSYSIPGGNQPQHF.

V is TRBV4-3 and J is TRBJ1-5; 8 nucleotides agree with TRBD1. Germline V lookup: CDR1 LGHNA, CDR2 YSLEER. This CDR3 spans 16 amino acids. After removal of 2 bases from V and 6 bases from J, the junction contained 9 bases not matched to a gene. CDR3 in amino acids: CASSQNTGGKGQPQHF. The CDR3 DNA reads as TGCGCCAGCAGCCAAAACACAGGGGGTAAAGGTCAGCCCCAGCATTTT.

The chain recombines TRBV7-2 with TRBJ1-1, with D possibly being TRBD1 (6 bases). V was trimmed by 2 bases and J by 1 base, leaving 11 bases between them. Germline V gene lookup returns CDR1 SGHTA and CDR2 FQGNSA. The CDR3 covers 15 residues. This CDR3 is CASSLWRQENTEAFF. The CDR3 DNA follows: TGTGCCAGCAGCTTATGGAGACAGGAGAACACTGAAGCTTTCTTT.

This rearrangement joins TRBV7-2 to TRBJ1-1, with 7 bases that match TRBD1. This CDR3 region has 15 residues. The trim removed 4 bases at V and 11 bases at J, leaving 16 bases unmatched. Germline loops: CDR1 SGHTA, CDR2 FQGNSA. CDR3 protein: CASSYEGQFSGRAFF. The DNA of the CDR3 is TGTGCCAGCAGCTATGAGGGACAGTTTAGCGGTCGGGCTTTCTTT. The variable domain in full, completed from reference TRBV7-2 and TRBJ1-1, reads GAGVSQSPSNKVTEKGKDVELRCDPISGHTALYWYRQSLGQGLEFLIYFQGNSAPDKSGLPSDRFSAERTGGSVSTLTIQRTQQEDSAVYLCASSYEGQFSGRAFFGQGTRLTVV.